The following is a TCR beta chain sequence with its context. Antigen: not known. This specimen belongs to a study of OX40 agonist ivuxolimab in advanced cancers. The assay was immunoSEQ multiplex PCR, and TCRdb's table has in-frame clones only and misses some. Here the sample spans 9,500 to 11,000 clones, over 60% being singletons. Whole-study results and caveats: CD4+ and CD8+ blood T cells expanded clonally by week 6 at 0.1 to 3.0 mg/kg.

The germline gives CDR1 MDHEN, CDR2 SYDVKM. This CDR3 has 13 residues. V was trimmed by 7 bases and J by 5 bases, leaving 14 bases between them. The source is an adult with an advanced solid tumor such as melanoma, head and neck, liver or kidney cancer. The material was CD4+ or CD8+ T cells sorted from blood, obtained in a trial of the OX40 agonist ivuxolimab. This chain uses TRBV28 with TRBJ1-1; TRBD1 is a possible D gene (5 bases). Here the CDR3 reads CASIQPGGTEAFF. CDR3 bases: TGTGCCAGCATTCAGCCCGGGGGGACTGAAGCTTTCTTT.